This passage covers 32 T cell receptor beta chains from one sample sequenced in a study of blood T cell repertoires in COVID-19. Repertoires were generated with immunoSEQ multiplex PCR, while TCRdb's copy carries only in-frame clones and drops some. The repertoire has about 94,000 clones, about four fifths of them found once; the top ten carry around 6.5%. Specimen: peripheral blood. These receptors came from a man aged 55 to 70 with acute or convalescent COVID-19.

The chain joins TRBV7-9 to TRBJ1-5, with unresolved D. The CDR3 loop spans 14 amino acids. Germline V gene sequence: CDR1 SEHNR, CDR2 FQNEAQ (reference sequence). Trimming cost V 2 bases and J 0 bases, with 5 bases left between them. Here the CDR3 DNA reads TGTGCCAGCAGCTTACGGGATAGCAATCAGCCCCAGCATTTT. It is translated as CASSLRDSNQPQHF.

This clone was seen only once. The V gene is TRBV18, the J gene TRBJ2-2; D remains unclear. Trimming cost V 6 bases and J 3 bases, with 11 bases left between them. CDR1 KGHSH and CDR2 LQKENI come from the germline V gene. This CDR3 spans 14 amino acids. The CDR3 DNA reads as TGTGCCAGCTCTATAACCCGGGACACCGGGGAGCTGTTTTTT. It encodes CASSITRDTGELFF.

The V gene is TRBV19, the J gene TRBJ1-2; perhaps TRBD1 as D (6 bases). V lost 11 bases and J lost 2, with 9 bases in between. CDR1 is LNHDA and CDR2 is SQIVND in the germline V gene (reference sequence). This CDR3 region has 11 residues. The CDR3 loop is CAGGENYGYTF. In nucleotides, the CDR3 is TGTGCCGGGGGCGAGAACTATGGCTACACCTTC.

The J gene is TRBJ2-5, the V gene TRBV3-1 (or the pseudogene TRBV3-2), with 7 bases fitting TRBD1. V was clipped by 2 bases and J by 2 bases; unmatched bases: 8. The germline gives CDR1 LGHDT, CDR2 YNNKEL (reference sequence). The length of the CDR3 is 16 residues. The CDR3 sequence is CASSQKGTVNQETQYF. The CDR3 bases are TGTGCCAGCAGCCAAAAGGGGACAGTTAATCAAGAGACCCAGTACTTC.

V and J are TRBV4-1 and TRBJ2-3; TRBD2 agrees at 8 bases. The CDR3 length is 16 residues. Trimming took 1 base from V and 5 from J; bases not matched to a gene: 8. Looked up from germline, CDR1 is MGHRA and CDR2 is YSYEKL. The CDR3 is CASSQVEAGDKDTQYF. The CDR3 bases are TGCGCCAGCAGCCAAGTGGAAGCGGGGGATAAAGATACGCAGTATTTT.

This clone turned up a few times. This chain links TRBV19 with TRBJ1-5; TRBD1 might be the D (5 bases). Germline lookup yields CDR1 LNHDA and CDR2 SQIVND (reference sequence). The CDR3 runs to 14 residues. V dropped 5 bases and J dropped 3 bases, with 11 bases sitting between them. Written as DNA, the CDR3 is TGTGCCAGTAGTGCCCGACAGATCAATCAGCCCCAGCATTTT. This sequence encodes CASSARQINQPQHF.

The rearrangement joins TRBV6-5 to TRBJ1-5; no firm D call. Trimming took 2 bases from V and 3 from J, leaving 11 bases between them. The germline V gene has CDR1 MNHEY and CDR2 SVGAGI. This CDR3 is 15 amino acids long. DNA of the CDR3: TGTGCCAGCAGTTACAACGTCGGTTCCAATCAGCCCCAGCATTTT. This codes for CASSYNVGSNQPQHF.

The V call is TRBV28, the J call TRBJ1-6; 7 bases fit TRBD1. The germline gives CDR1 MDHEN, CDR2 SYDVKM. The CDR3 contains 15 residues. The V segment lost 5 bases and the J segment 1 base; nucleotides outside the gene matches: 2. The CDR3 reads CASSHRGSYNSPLHF. The CDR3 DNA reads as TGTGCCAGCAGTCACAGGGGTTCCTATAATTCACCCCTCCACTTT. The whole variable domain, remainder taken from reference TRBV28 and TRBJ1-6, is DVKVTQSSRYLVKRTGEKVFLECVQDMDHENMFWYRQDPGLGLRLIYFSYDVKMKEKGDIPEGYSVSREKKERFSLILESASTNQTSMYLCASSHRGSYNSPLHFGNGTRLTVT.

The genes are TRBV4-1 and TRBJ2-7; TRBD2 agrees at 14 bases. Trimming cost V 0 bases and J 0 bases; bases outside gene matches: 4. CDR3 length: 18 amino acids. Germline V gene sequence: CDR1 MGHRA, CDR2 YSYEKL. CDR3 sequence (DNA): TGCGCCAGCAGCCAAGATTTTGGGACTAGCGGGGGCTCCTACGAGCAGTACTTC. Its translation is CASSQDFGTSGGSYEQYF.

V gene TRBV18 combines with J gene TRBJ2-3; D is unclear. Trimming left V 4 bases short and J 5 bases short, with 13 bases between. Germline V lookup: CDR1 KGHSH, CDR2 LQKENI. The CDR3 spans 14 residues. Written as DNA, the CDR3 is TGTGCCAGCTCACGGGCGCCTGGCAAAGATACGCAGTATTTT. Residues: CASSRAPGKDTQYF.

The genes are TRBV25-1 and TRBJ2-7; 9 bases align to TRBD1. The ends lost 0 bases at V and 5 bases at J; junction bases unmatched: 5. Looked up from germline, CDR1 is MGHDK and CDR2 is SYGVNS. There are 15 residues in the CDR3. CDR3 in amino acids: CASSEYGTGYDEQYF. The CDR3 DNA sequence: TGTGCCAGCAGTGAATATGGGACAGGGTACGACGAGCAGTACTTC.

This sequence joins TRBV6-5 and TRBJ1-4; D unresolved. CDR1 and CDR2 from the germline V gene are MNHEY and SVGAGI. V lost 5 bases to trimming and J lost 1 base, with 5 bases between them. This CDR3 has 13 residues. The CDR3 sequence: CASSQETNEKLFF. The DNA of the CDR3 is TGTGCCAGCAGTCAGGAAACTAATGAAAAACTGTTTTTT.

The chain is built from TRBV9 and TRBJ1-1; 8 bases match TRBD1. The CDR3 has 14 residues. J was trimmed by 4 bases and V by 2 bases; bases with no gene match: 4. Germline CDR1 and CDR2: SGDLS and YYNGEE. In DNA, the CDR3 is TGTGCCAGCAGCGTGACAGGGGCCGGCACTGAAGCTTTCTTT. It encodes CASSVTGAGTEAFF.

This chain's CDR3 is CASSLDSYGYTF. The CDR3 DNA reads TGTGCCAGCAGCCTGGACAGCTATGGCTACACCTTC. This chain uses TRBV12-3 or TRBV12-4 with TRBJ1-2; tentatively, D is TRBD1 (6 bases). V gave up 6 bases and J gave up 4 bases, with 9 bases separating them. This CDR3 region has 12 residues.

The chain has TRBV15 and TRBJ2-6; no clear D. Germline CDR1 is LNHNV and CDR2 is YYDKDF (reference sequence). This CDR3 has 16 amino acids. V was pared by 0 bases and J by 0 bases, with 6 bases between. The CDR3 bases are TGTGCCACCAGCAGAGATAAGAGCTCTGGGGCCAACGTCCTGACTTTC. Amino acids: CATSRDKSSGANVLTF.

The chain couples TRBV7-8 to TRBJ1-2, with TRBD1 matching 11 bases. V was pared by 5 bases and J by 6 bases, with 2 bases of the junction left unmatched. CDR3 length: 13 amino acids. The germline V gene has CDR1 SGHVS and CDR2 FQNEAQ. The CDR3 DNA is TGTGCCAGCAGCCGGGGACAGGGGGATGGCTACACCTTC. This gives the protein CASSRGQGDGYTF. Variable domain in full (rest from reference TRBV7-8 and TRBJ1-2): GAGVSQSPRYKVAKRGQDVALRCDPISGHVSLFWYQQALGQGPEFLTYFQNEAQLDKSGLPSDRFFAERPEGSVSTLKIQRTQQEDSAVYLCASSRGQGDGYTFGSGTRLTVV.

The chain joins TRBV6-2 or TRBV6-3 to TRBJ1-1; 7 nucleotides match TRBD1. The trim removed 1 base at V and 4 bases at J, leaving 3 bases unmatched. Looked up from germline, CDR1 is MNHEY and CDR2 is SVGEGT. The CDR3 totals 14 residues. The CDR3, as DNA: TGTGCCAGCAGTTACTTGACAGGGAGCACTGAAGCTTTCTTT. Encoded protein: CASSYLTGSTEAFF.

This clone is a singleton in its sample. CDR3: CASSKPGQRLYGYTF. DNA of the CDR3: TGTGCCAGTAGTAAGCCGGGACAGCGCCTCTATGGCTACACCTTC. This chain joins TRBV19 and TRBJ1-2; 7 nucleotides line up with TRBD1. The CDR3 runs to 15 residues. The J segment lost 4 bases and the V segment lost 4 bases, leaving 9 bases of the junction unmatched. Germline loops: CDR1 LNHDA, CDR2 SQIVND (reference sequence).

This clone was picked up one time. This chain uses TRBV2 with TRBJ2-3, with 10 bases matching TRBD2. The CDR3 totals 14 residues. Germline values: CDR1 SNHLY, CDR2 FYNNEI. The V segment lost 4 bases and the J segment 7 bases; nucleotides outside the gene matches: 5. The CDR3 bases are TGTGCCAGCAGTGCGAGCGGGGGGGCACATACGCAGTATTTT. Translated, it gives CASSASGGAHTQYF.

This chain joins TRBV4-2 and TRBJ1-5, with 9 nucleotides matching TRBD1. The CDR3 runs 16 residues. Per germline, CDR1 LGHNA and CDR2 YNFKEQ. J gave up 4 bases and V 0 bases, and 4 bases lay outside the gene matches. Here the CDR3 reads CASSQEAGTGNQPQHF. The CDR3, as DNA: TGTGCCAGCAGCCAAGAAGCCGGGACAGGGAATCAGCCCCAGCATTTT.

The chain uses TRBV5-1 and TRBJ1-6; D is unclear. The V and J ends lost 4 bases and 11 bases respectively, with 13 bases between them. The CDR3 extends over 13 amino acids. The V gene's germline CDR1 is SGHRS and CDR2 YFSETQ. In nucleotides, the CDR3 is TGCGCCAGCAGCGAAACAGCCTCGGCACCCCTCCACTTT. Protein product: CASSETASAPLHF.

The chain joins TRBV12-3 or TRBV12-4 to TRBJ2-2, with D tentatively TRBD2 (5 bases). V was pared by 8 bases and J by 3 bases, with 7 bases between. The CDR3 consists of 12 residues. CDR3 DNA: TGTGCCAGCGCCGGGGACACCGGGGAGCTGTTTTTT. As protein: CASAGDTGELFF.

V and J are TRBV2 and TRBJ2-5, with TRBD1 as a possible D gene (6 bases). The CDR3 is 14 residues long. Trimming removed 4 bases from V and 2 bases from J, with 11 bases in between. Germline V gene sequence: CDR1 SNHLY, CDR2 FYNNEI. DNA for the CDR3: TGTGCCAGCAGTGGGCAGGGGTTTCAAGAGACCCAGTACTTC. This gives the protein CASSGQGFQETQYF.

The chain links TRBV7-2 to TRBJ1-4; D gene uncertain. V lost 5 bases, J lost 0 bases, and 10 bases lay in between. This CDR3 has 15 amino acids. CDR1 SGHTA and CDR2 FQGNSA come from the germline V gene. Written as DNA, the CDR3 is TGTGCCAGCAGCCCCGGAGGCTCAACTAATGAAAAACTGTTTTTT. This gives the protein CASSPGGSTNEKLFF.

V and J are TRBV4-3 and TRBJ2-1, with a possible D match to TRBD1 (6 bases). The CDR3 extends over 15 amino acids. V lost 4 bases, J lost 3 bases, and 13 bases lay in between. Germline values: CDR1 LGHNA, CDR2 YSLEER. Written as DNA, the CDR3 is TGCGCCAGCAGCCCGCAGGGGTCCCGCTACAATGAGCAGTTCTTC. Translated: CASSPQGSRYNEQFF.

The chain has TRBV11-3 and TRBJ2-1; 9 nucleotides line up with TRBD1. This CDR3 has 16 amino acids. Looked up from germline, CDR1 is SGHNT and CDR2 is YENEEA. V shed 5 bases and J 8 bases; nucleotides not matched to a gene: 13. In nucleotides, the CDR3 is TGTGCCAGCAGCCACCCGGGACAGGGATCATGGGATGAGCAGTTCTTC. The encoded protein is CASSHPGQGSWDEQFF. The whole variable domain, filled in from reference TRBV11-3 and TRBJ2-1, reads EAGVVQSPRYKIIEKKQPVAFWCNPISGHNTLYWYLQNLGQGPELLIRYENEEAVDDSQLPKDRFSAERLKGVDSTLKIQPAELGDSAVYLCASSHPGQGSWDEQFFGPGTRLTVL.

V is TRBV4-2 and J is TRBJ2-7; D is undetermined. Trimming cost V 1 base and J 9 bases, with 13 bases left between them. The CDR3 consists of 13 residues. Germline loops: CDR1 LGHNA, CDR2 YNFKEQ. Here the CDR3 reads CASSQVSDRWQYF. The CDR3 nucleotides read TGTGCCAGCAGCCAAGTGAGCGACCGTTGGCAGTACTTC.

This clone has only one observation. The V call is TRBV7-6, the J call TRBJ1-5; D gene uncertain. The CDR3 totals 16 residues. V lost 2 bases, J lost 3 bases, and 14 bases lay in between. Germline CDR1 SGHVS, CDR2 FNYEAQ. CDR3 DNA sequence: TGTGCCAGCAGCTTATTAGGGAGAGATTCCAATCAGCCCCAGCATTTT. This translates into CASSLLGRDSNQPQHF. The complete variable domain, with remaining parts taken from reference TRBV7-6 and TRBJ1-5, reads GAGVSQSPRYKVTKRGQDVALRCDPISGHVSLYWYRQALGQGPEFLTYFNYEAQQDKSGLPNDRFSAERPEGSISTLTIQRTEQRDSAMYRCASSLLGRDSNQPQHFGDGTRLSIL.

This chain connects TRBV7-3 to TRBJ1-1; D perhaps matches TRBD1 (5 bases). Trimming removed 4 bases at V and 8 bases at J, with 14 bases between. This CDR3 is built from 13 residues. Germline loops: CDR1 SGHTA, CDR2 FQGTGA. DNA for the CDR3: TGTGCCAGCAGCTCCACTTGGGGGGAAGAAGCTTTCTTT. Its protein product is CASSSTWGEEAFF.

The gene calls are TRBV24-1 and TRBJ2-3; 8 bases are a match to TRBD1. The V gene end was trimmed by 0 bases and the J gene end by 7 bases; junction bases not matched to a gene: 5. The CDR3 consists of 15 residues. The germline gives CDR1 KGHDR, CDR2 SFDVKD. DNA of the CDR3: TGTGCCACCAGTGATTTGGGGACAGGAGTTAATACGCAGTATTTT. As protein: CATSDLGTGVNTQYF.

This clone has more than one count but fewer than ten. The V call is TRBV6-2 or TRBV6-3, the J call TRBJ2-7; TRBD1 matches at 9 bases. The CDR3 contains 14 residues. V dropped 0 bases and J dropped 3; count of bases not matched to a gene: 0. Germline values: CDR1 MNHEY, CDR2 SVGEGT. The CDR3 DNA follows: TGTGCCAGCAGTTACTCGACAGGGGGCTACGAGCAGTACTTC. Residues: CASSYSTGGYEQYF.

A few counts support this clone. The chain uses TRBV30 and TRBJ2-4; 7 bases map to TRBD1. The CDR3 sequence is 13 residues long. Losses at the gene ends were 1 base for V and 6 bases for J; bases not matched to a gene: 3. Per germline, CDR1 GTSNPN and CDR2 SVGIG (reference sequence). The CDR3: CAWSGDSRNIQYF. The DNA of the CDR3 is TGTGCCTGGAGTGGGGACAGTAGAAACATTCAGTACTTC.